The following is a TCR beta chain sequence with its context. Authors' methods: Nucleated cell number was recorded as an estimate derived from reference gene primer amplification. The table came from immunoSEQ multiplex PCR; TCRdb's copy has only in-frame clones and leaves some out. Clone size and V and J calls were adopted from that table, with D and trimming inferred from the DNA. Here the sample spans 220,000 or so clones, about four fifths being singletons. Participants were placed into cohorts based on the clinical history they reported. These data are taken from a study of blood T cell repertoires in COVID-19. For the study at large: COVID-19 samples, acute and convalescent, were from the United States, Italy and Spain.

The TCR was taken from a woman in her thirties or forties who had recovered from COVID-19. Input material: PBMCs or T cells enriched from blood (not recorded which).

The CDR3 sequence is CASSPRDRRAQPQHF. CDR3 DNA: TGTGCCAGCAGTCCCCGGGACAGGCGGGCTCAGCCCCAGCATTTT. The rearrangement links TRBV28 to TRBJ1-5; 8 positions agree with TRBD1. CDR1 is MDHEN and CDR2 is SYDVKM in the germline V gene. V shed 5 bases, J shed 6 bases, and the junction held 9 bases outside the gene matches. The CDR3 is 15 amino acids.